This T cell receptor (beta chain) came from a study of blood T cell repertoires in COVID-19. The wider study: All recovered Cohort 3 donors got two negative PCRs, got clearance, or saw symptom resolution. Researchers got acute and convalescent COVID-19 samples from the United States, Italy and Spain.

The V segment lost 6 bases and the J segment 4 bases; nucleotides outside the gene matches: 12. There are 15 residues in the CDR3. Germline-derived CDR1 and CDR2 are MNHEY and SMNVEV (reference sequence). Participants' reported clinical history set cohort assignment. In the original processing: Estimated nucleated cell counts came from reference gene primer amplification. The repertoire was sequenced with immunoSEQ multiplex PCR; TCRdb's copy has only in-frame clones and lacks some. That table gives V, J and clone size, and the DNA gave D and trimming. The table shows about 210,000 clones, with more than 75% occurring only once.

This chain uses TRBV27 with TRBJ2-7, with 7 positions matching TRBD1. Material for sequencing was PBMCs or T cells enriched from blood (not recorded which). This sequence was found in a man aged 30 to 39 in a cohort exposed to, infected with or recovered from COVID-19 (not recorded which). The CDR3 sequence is CASRTEWGQSYEQYF. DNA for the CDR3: TGTGCCAGCAGAACAGAATGGGGACAGTCTTACGAGCAGTACTTC.